Listed below are T cell receptor beta chains from one sample, sequenced in a study of blood T cells in healthy people across ages. TCRdb processed the 5' RACE reads anew with MiXCR; each CDR3 protein has one entry. The top ten hold around 7.7% of the sample, which has about 1.7 million distinct CDR3 sequences, roughly 27% seen once. Sequences were obtained from blood. These receptors originate from a woman aged 30 to 39 in good health. Each CDR3 is given with its conserved first and last residue. Each record gives: D gene, clone size, J gene, V gene, CDR3 DNA, CDR3 protein. A D gene is named only where the DNA matches it firmly. Clone size appears in some rows only: once, few, many, or a class for an expanded clone.

NA	few	TRBJ2-3	TRBV4-1	TGCGCCAGCAGCCAAGACGGGACCCAGGAGATCACAGATACGCAGTATTTT	CASSQDGTQEITDTQYF
NA	NA	TRBJ1-1	TRBV6-1	TGTGCCATAGACAGCGGAATTCGTATGAACACTGAAGCTTTCTTT	CAIDSGIRMNTEAFF
NA	NA	TRBJ2-5	TRBV29-1	TGCAGCGTTGTGATGTGGGGAAAAGAGACCCAGGACTTC	CSVVMWGKETQDF
TRBD2	many	TRBJ2-7	TRBV28	TGTGCCAGCTCTCCCGGGGGGGCCGGATACGAGCAGTACTTC	CASSPGGAGYEQYF
NA	few	TRBJ1-6	TRBV12-3/TRBV12-4	TGTGCCAGCGTTCTCGGGGGCAGGAATTCACCCCTCCACTTT	CASVLGGRNSPLHF
NA	NA	TRBJ2-7	TRBV27	TGTGCCAGCAGTCACTCCCTCGACAGTAGGGGCGAGCAGTACTTC	CASSHSLDSRGEQYF
TRBD2	NA	TRBJ2-3	TRBV20-1	TGCAGTGCTAGGATCACTAGCGGGGGATCAGATACGCAGTATTTT	CSARITSGGSDTQYF
NA	few	TRBJ1-5	TRBV4-1	TGCGCCAGCAGCCAAGTAATCCAACAACGTCGGAGCAATCAGCCCCAGCATTTT	CASSQVIQQRRSNQPQHF
TRBD2	NA	TRBJ2-3	TRBV7-8	TGTGCCAGCAGTCGTGGGGGACTAGCAAGGACAGATACGCAGTATTTT	CASSRGGLARTDTQYF
NA	NA	TRBJ2-5	TRBV28	TGTGCCAGCAGTCCAGGGACGTTCCGCGGTGAAACCCAGTACTTC	CASSPGTFRGETQYF
TRBD1	NA	TRBJ1-5	TRBV27	TGTGCCAGCAGTTTATTTTTTCCGGGACAGCACCCTAATCAGCCCCAGCATTTT	CASSLFFPGQHPNQPQHF
NA	few	TRBJ2-7	TRBV5-8	TGTGCCAGCAGCACCCGGGACACGGACGAGCAGTACTTC	CASSTRDTDEQYF
NA	many	TRBJ1-1	TRBV10-3	TGTGCCATCAGTGGGCCTATCGGCACTGAAGCTTTCTTT	CAISGPIGTEAFF
TRBD1	few	TRBJ1-4	TRBV4-3	TGCGCCAGCAGCCAAGAGGGGACAGGAAATAATGAAAAACTGTTTTTT	CASSQEGTGNNEKLFF
NA	NA	TRBJ1-5	TRBV20-1	TGCAGTGCTTGGGGGGGCCAGGGAGGTAGCAATCAGCCCCAGCATTTT	CSAWGGQGGSNQPQHF
NA	NA	TRBJ2-1	TRBV7-6	TGTGCCAGCAGCCTGGAGGTACCCTACAATGAGCAGTTCTTC	CASSLEVPYNEQFF
NA	NA	TRBJ2-5	TRBV7-9	TGTGCCAGCACTAAAATGTCCAGCGACCAAGAGACCCAGTACTTC	CASTKMSSDQETQYF
NA	few	TRBJ2-4	TRBV5-1	TGCGCCAGCAGCTTGGAGAATAGGGTGAGACGAGACATTCAGTACTTC	CASSLENRVRRDIQYF
NA	NA	TRBJ2-3	TRBV7-2	TGTGCCAGCAGCTTAGTCGCCGGGAGTGGTTGGGATACGCAGTATTTT	CASSLVAGSGWDTQYF
NA	NA	TRBJ2-3	TRBV21-1	TGTGCCAGCAGCAAAGTAATTCCGTTGACAGGGCCGAGCACAGATACGCAGTATTTT	CASSKVIPLTGPSTDTQYF
TRBD1	few	TRBJ2-7	TRBV4-3	TGCGCCAGCAGCCAAGAGGGACAGGGGCAGTACGAGCAGTACTTC	CASSQEGQGQYEQYF
NA	few	TRBJ2-7	TRBV5-1	TGCGCCAGCAGCTTGGGGGGTACGTGGGCCACAAGCTCCTACGAGCAGTACTTC	CASSLGGTWATSSYEQYF